This entry lists 10 T cell receptor beta chains sequenced from one sample in a study of CD8 T cells in Susac syndrome. Random hexamers primed reverse transcription of 0.5 to 1 ug RNA. TCRdb re-analysed the immunoSEQ multiplex PCR reads in MiXCR, keeping a single row per CDR3 protein. The sample consists of about 250,000 distinct CDR3 sequences, 90% to 95% of them appearing once. The material sequenced was CD4+ T cells from PBMCs. The receptors here all came from a human donor with multiple sclerosis.

V usage is TRBV12-3 or TRBV12-4 and J usage is TRBJ2-3; D is uncertain. The CDR3 length is 16 residues. V was cut by 6 bases and J by 3 bases, with 19 bases left in between. The CDR3 region is CASSPRRALGTDTQYF. The DNA of the CDR3 is TGTGCCAGCAGCCCCCGACGGGCCCTAGGGACAGATACGCAGTATTTT.

The rearrangement links TRBV2 to TRBJ1-5; D gene unclear. The length of the CDR3 is 15 residues. Germline loops: CDR1 SNHLY, CDR2 FYNNEI. With 6 bases removed from V and 6 bases from J, the gap between germline ends came to 18 bases. CDR3 sequence (DNA): TGTGCCAGCAGGCCCACGAAAATTGGTGGTCAGCCCCAGCATTTT. Translating gives CASRPTKIGGQPQHF.

The V call is TRBV3-1, the J call TRBJ2-7; 10 positions agree with TRBD2. With V trimmed by 4 bases and J by 6 bases, 9 bases remained unmatched. The CDR3 totals 15 residues. The germline CDR1 and CDR2 sequences are LGHDT and YNNKEL (reference sequence). The CDR3 is CASSPQAGGSSEQYF. In DNA form, the CDR3 reads TGTGCCAGCAGCCCCCAAGCGGGGGGGTCATCCGAGCAGTACTTC.

The chain links TRBV30 to TRBJ2-1, with 8 bases lining up with TRBD2. The trim removed 5 bases at V and 5 bases at J, leaving 11 bases unmatched. The CDR3 is 15 residues long. Germline values: CDR1 GTSNPN, CDR2 SVGIG (reference sequence). Here the CDR3 DNA reads TGTGCCTGGTCAGCCGTGCTAGCGGGCAACAATGAGCAGTTCTTC. This sequence encodes CAWSAVLAGNNEQFF. Full variable domain (missing parts from reference TRBV30 and TRBJ2-1): SQTIHQWPATLVQPVGSPLSLECTVEGTSNPNLYWYRQAAGRGLQLLFYSVGIGQISSEVPQNLSASRPQDRQFILSSKKLLLSDSGFYLCAWSAVLAGNNEQFFGPGTRLTVL.

This chain uses TRBV7-3 with TRBJ2-4, with D perhaps matching TRBD1 (6 bases). Germline CDR1 and CDR2: SGHTA and FQGTGA. V lost 2 bases and J lost 0, with 11 bases in between. This CDR3 spans 16 amino acids. The CDR3 spells CASSLATGLAKNIQYF. CDR3 nucleotide sequence: TGTGCCAGCAGCTTAGCGACAGGACTAGCCAAAAACATTCAGTACTTC.

The V call is TRBV5-1, the J call TRBJ2-2; a weak D match, TRBD2 (6 bases). The CDR3 is 16 residues long. Germline V CDR1 and CDR2: SGHRS, YFSETQ. Between the trimmed V and J ends, which lost 4 bases and 6 bases, there was a span of 19 bases. The CDR3 region has the DNA TGCGCCAGCAGCCTGAATGGCGGAGGGGCGTCCGGGGAGCTGTTTTTT. Translation: CASSLNGGGASGELFF.

This chain links TRBV12-3 or TRBV12-4 with TRBJ2-7, with D perhaps matching TRBD1 or TRBD2 (5 bases each). Trimming shortened V by 5 bases and J by 10 bases, and 18 bases separated the two germline ends. The CDR3 covers 13 residues. As DNA, the CDR3 is TGTGCCAGCAGTCGCCTCCGGGACGGCTCACAGTACTTC. Encoded protein: CASSRLRDGSQYF.

The rearrangement links TRBV15 to TRBJ2-1, with 9 bases aligning to TRBD1. After removal of 1 base from V and 6 bases from J, the junction contained 4 bases not matched to a gene. Germline CDR1 and CDR2: LNHNV and YYDKDF (reference sequence). CDR3 length equals 15 residues. This CDR3 is CATSRGQGVGNEQFF. Written as DNA, the CDR3 is TGTGCCACCAGCAGAGGACAGGGGGTAGGCAATGAGCAGTTCTTC. The full variable domain, its missing parts supplied by reference TRBV15 and TRBJ2-1, is DAMVIQNPRYQVTQFGKPVTLSCSQTLNHNVMYWYQQKSSQAPKLLFHYYDKDFNNEADTPDNFQSRRPNTSFCFLDIRSPGLGDTAMYLCATSRGQGVGNEQFFGPGTRLTVL.

The chain couples TRBV9 to TRBJ1-2; D unclear. Deletions cut 0 bases from V and 2 bases from J, with 5 bases between. CDR1 SGDLS and CDR2 YYNGEE come from the germline V gene. The CDR3 has 13 amino acids. DNA of the CDR3: TGTGCCAGCAGCGTAGTGGAAAACTATGGCTACACCTTC. Protein: CASSVVENYGYTF.

The rearrangement joins TRBV18 to TRBJ2-4; TRBD2 agrees at 8 bases. CDR3 length: 14 amino acids. Germline-derived CDR1 and CDR2 are KGHSH and LQKENI. V dropped 2 bases and J dropped 9; count of bases not matched to a gene: 6. The CDR3 reads CASSPSTSGGIQYF. The CDR3 DNA sequence: TGTGCCAGCTCACCATCTACTAGCGGTGGCATTCAGTACTTC. Full variable domain (rest looked up from reference TRBV18 and TRBJ2-4): NAGVMQNPRHLVRRRGQEARLRCSPMKGHSHVYWYRQLPEEGLKFMVYLQKENIIDESGMPKERFSAEFPKEGPSILRIQQVVRGDSAAYFCASSPSTSGGIQYFGAGTRLSVL.